One and the same sample provided the 16 T cell receptor beta chains below, sequenced in a study of blood T cell repertoires in COVID-19. The repertoire was sequenced with immunoSEQ multiplex PCR; TCRdb's copy has only in-frame clones and lacks some. The table has under 200,000 clones, approximately 86% seen once. The sample was peripheral blood. The origin of the receptors is a man aged 50 to 60 with active or convalescent COVID-19.

This rearrangement joins TRBV9 to TRBJ2-2, with 9 bases fitting TRBD2. J gave up 5 bases and V 4 bases, and 9 bases lay outside the gene matches. The CDR3 has 16 residues. Germline lookup yields CDR1 SGDLS and CDR2 YYNGEE. This CDR3 reads CASSSAGGTRTGELFF. Written as DNA, the CDR3 is TGTGCCAGCAGCTCCGCGGGGGGGACTAGAACCGGGGAGCTGTTTTTT.

V usage is TRBV29-1 and J usage is TRBJ2-3; no reliable D call. V was clipped by 4 bases and J by 4 bases, with 9 bases between them. The CDR3 runs to 12 residues. The germline gives CDR1 SQVTM, CDR2 ANQGSEA. This CDR3 is CSVGNSADTQYF. The CDR3 nucleotides read TGCAGCGTTGGCAACAGTGCAGATACGCAGTATTTT.

This clone showed up just once. The chain joins TRBV7-2 to TRBJ2-3, with TRBD2 identical over 10 bases. Per germline, CDR1 SGHTA and CDR2 FQGNSA. The CDR3 is 16 residues long. Trimming removed 2 bases from V and 5 bases from J; junction bases left unmatched: 7. For the CDR3, the DNA is TGTGCCAGCAGCTTAATCAGCGGGAGGGACCTAGATACGCAGTATTTT. Translated, it gives CASSLISGRDLDTQYF.

V gene TRBV6-1 combines with J gene TRBJ2-1, with 8 bases matching TRBD2. The CDR3 spans 14 residues. V dropped 2 bases and J dropped 6; count of bases not matched to a gene: 3. The germline gives CDR1 MNHNS, CDR2 SASEGT. CDR3 in DNA: TGTGCCAGCAGTGAATCCGGGAGGGGCAATGAGCAGTTCTTC. This codes for CASSESGRGNEQFF.

The table lists this clone with a few counts. This chain uses TRBV11-3 with TRBJ2-2; 8 nucleotides agree with TRBD1. Germline CDR1 SGHNT, CDR2 YENEEA. The V segment lost 6 bases and the J segment 7 bases; nucleotides outside the gene matches: 7. The CDR3 spans 14 residues. Here the CDR3 DNA reads TGTGCCAGCAGACGCCAGGGGGCGAGCGGGGAGCTGTTTTTT. This sequence encodes CASRRQGASGELFF.

This clone was detected only once. J is TRBJ2-3 and V is TRBV6-1; D not resolved. The CDR3 is 15 residues long. Trimming removed 1 base at V and 2 bases at J, with 10 bases between. Germline V lookup: CDR1 MNHNS, CDR2 SASEGT. CDR3 bases: TGTGCCAGCAGTGAAGACTTCTCTTACACAGATACGCAGTATTTT. It codes for CASSEDFSYTDTQYF.

This clone was detected a few times. CDR3 amino acids: CASSYREDGPGNTIYF. In DNA form, the CDR3 reads TGTGCCAGCAGTTATAGGGAGGACGGTCCTGGAAACACCATATATTTT. This chain links TRBV6-2 or TRBV6-3 with TRBJ1-3; D unclear. CDR1 is MNHEY and CDR2 is SVGEGT in the germline V gene. V dropped 3 bases and J dropped 2 bases, with 14 bases sitting between them. The CDR3 is 16 amino acids.

The chain employs TRBV27 and TRBJ1-5; 10 bases fit TRBD1. The CDR3 loop spans 15 amino acids. The germline gives CDR1 MNHEY, CDR2 SMNVEV (reference sequence). J was trimmed by 6 bases and V by 6 bases; bases with no gene match: 8. CDR3 coding DNA: TGTGCCAGCAGCCGGGGGACAGGGGTGGGTCAGCCCCAGCATTTT. It translates to CASSRGTGVGQPQHF.

V usage is TRBV11-3 and J usage is TRBJ2-5; D perhaps matches TRBD2 (6 bases). V lost 5 bases, J lost 2 bases, and 15 bases lay in between. In germline, CDR1 is SGHNT, CDR2 YENEEA. CDR3 length equals 15 residues. CDR3 region: CASSDRRAGQETQYF. The CDR3 DNA reads TGTGCCAGCAGCGATAGGAGGGCAGGGCAAGAGACCCAGTACTTC. Looking up the rest from reference TRBV11-3 and TRBJ2-5 gives the full variable domain: EAGVVQSPRYKIIEKKQPVAFWCNPISGHNTLYWYLQNLGQGPELLIRYENEEAVDDSQLPKDRFSAERLKGVDSTLKIQPAELGDSAVYLCASSDRRAGQETQYFGPGTRLLVL.

CDR3 nucleotide sequence: TGTGCCAGCAGTTACGAGGCGGGGGATGGCTACACCTTC. Translating gives CASSYEAGDGYTF. The chain joins TRBV6-6 to TRBJ1-2; D may be TRBD1 (5 bases). Germline loops: CDR1 MNHNY, CDR2 SVGAGI (reference sequence). V was cut by 2 bases and J by 6 bases, with 10 bases left in between. This CDR3 contains 13 residues.

This clone came up a few times. CDR3 nucleotides: TGTGCCATCAGTGAGTCGGGGGGAGGGTTCGGCGAGCAGTACTTC. Translation: CAISESGGGFGEQYF. V usage is TRBV10-3 and J usage is TRBJ2-7; 7 bases map to TRBD2. The CDR3 has 15 residues. Trimming at V came to 0 bases and at J to 6 bases, leaving 8 bases not matched to a gene. CDR1 is ENHRY, CDR2 SYGVKD, per germline.

The chain couples TRBV18 to TRBJ2-1; 11 bases align to TRBD2. Germline V CDR1 and CDR2: KGHSH, LQKENI. After removal of 0 bases from V and 4 bases from J, the junction contained 2 bases not matched to a gene. The CDR3 is 16 residues long. CDR3 sequence reads: CASSPPLAGGYNEQFF. Written as DNA, the CDR3 is TGTGCCAGCTCACCACCTCTAGCGGGGGGATACAATGAGCAGTTCTTC.

The gene calls are TRBV15 and TRBJ2-7, with a weak D call TRBD2 (5 bases). Trimming shortened V by 4 bases and J by 7 bases, and 14 bases separated the two germline ends. The CDR3 has 13 amino acids. Germline lookup yields CDR1 LNHNV and CDR2 YYDKDF (reference sequence). The CDR3: CATSTKPSTEQYF. In DNA form, the CDR3 reads TGTGCCACCAGCACCAAACCTAGCACGGAGCAGTACTTC.

V is TRBV19 and J is TRBJ1-5, with D perhaps matching TRBD1 (5 bases). The germline V gene encodes CDR1 LNHDA and CDR2 SQIVND (reference sequence). V lost 3 bases and J lost 3, with 12 bases in between. The CDR3 spans 15 residues. The CDR3 spells CASSIGAGHNQPQHF. DNA for the CDR3: TGTGCCAGTAGTATTGGGGCAGGTCACAATCAGCCCCAGCATTTT.

The CDR3 coding sequence is TGTGCCAGCAGTTTAAAGAAGTCGGGCACTGAAGCTTTCTTT. Translated, it gives CASSLKKSGTEAFF. The V and J genes are TRBV27 and TRBJ1-1; D gene unclear. Per germline, CDR1 MNHEY and CDR2 SMNVEV (reference sequence). Trimming shortened V by 2 bases and J by 4 bases, and 11 bases separated the two germline ends. The CDR3 is 14 amino acids.

The chain uses TRBV4-3 and TRBJ2-2; TRBD2 aligns across 9 bases. V trimming: 1 base; J trimming: 1 base; junction bases outside the gene matches: 1. CDR3 length equals 16 residues. Germline V CDR1 and CDR2: LGHNA, YSLEER. CDR3 DNA: TGCGCCAGCAGCCAAGTAGCGGGGGTGAACACCGGGGAGCTGTTTTTT. Translating it yields CASSQVAGVNTGELFF.